The 15 T cell receptor beta chains in this list originate from one sample, sequenced in a study of T cell changes during pregnancy in multiple sclerosis. Here immunoSEQ multiplex PCR was the method, and the copy in TCRdb shows in-frame clones only, minus some. Among around 55,000 clones, roughly 93% were seen once, and the ten largest hold 3% to 4.5%. The sequencing here drew on CD8+ T cells from peripheral blood mononuclear cells, taken in the second trimester of pregnancy. The receptors here all came from a female donor with multiple sclerosis, enrolled in a pregnancy study.

The J gene is TRBJ2-7, the V gene TRBV27; TRBD1 aligns across 8 bases. Trimming removed 6 bases from V and 0 bases from J; junction bases left unmatched: 7. CDR1 MNHEY and CDR2 SMNVEV come from the germline V gene (reference sequence). The CDR3 extends over 15 amino acids. The CDR3 here is CASRKDREFSYEQYF. CDR3 nucleotide sequence: TGTGCCAGCAGGAAGGACAGGGAGTTCTCCTACGAGCAGTACTTC.

J is TRBJ1-3 and V is TRBV4-1; D might be TRBD1 (5 bases). The CDR3 contains 15 residues. V lost 1 base, J lost 6 bases, and 13 bases lay in between. Germline V gene sequence: CDR1 MGHRA, CDR2 YSYEKL. CDR3 protein: CASSQAIRAPNTIYF. For the CDR3, the DNA is TGCGCCAGCAGCCAAGCGATCAGGGCCCCAAACACCATATATTTT.

The genes are TRBV7-2 and TRBJ2-7; D may be TRBD1 (6 bases). There are 13 residues in the CDR3. Deletions cut 3 bases from V and 5 bases from J, with 11 bases between. The germline V gene encodes CDR1 SGHTA and CDR2 FQGNSA. The CDR3 sequence: CASSFSGDNEQYF. DNA of the CDR3: TGTGCCAGCAGCTTTTCAGGGGACAACGAGCAGTACTTC.

This chain connects TRBV2 to TRBJ1-3, with D maybe TRBD1 (5 bases). Germline CDR1 and CDR2: SNHLY and FYNNEI. The CDR3 extends over 16 amino acids. Trimming stripped 8 bases from V and 0 bases from J, with 17 bases between. This CDR3 is CASLGRAKSSGNTIYF. The CDR3 DNA is TGTGCCAGCCTTGGCAGGGCGAAGAGCTCTGGAAACACCATATATTTT.

The rearrangement links TRBV4-1 to TRBJ2-1; 9 bases are shared with TRBD2. V was pared by 2 bases and J by 7 bases, with 6 bases of the junction left unmatched. The germline gives CDR1 MGHRA, CDR2 YSYEKL. There are 15 residues in the CDR3. The DNA for the CDR3 is TGCGCCAGCAGCCAACTTAGCGGGAGCACAAATGAGCAGTTCTTC. Translation: CASSQLSGSTNEQFF.

This sequence joins TRBV5-4 and TRBJ1-6; no clear D gene. CDR3 length: 17 amino acids. Looked up from germline, CDR1 is SGHNT and CDR2 is YYREEE (reference sequence). Trimming removed 0 bases from V and 5 bases from J, with 15 bases in between. Here the CDR3 reads CASSLAFGNLNNSPLHF. The CDR3 nucleotides are TGTGCCAGCAGCTTGGCCTTCGGGAACCTCAATAATTCACCCCTCCACTTT.

V gene TRBV27 combines with J gene TRBJ1-1; the D gene is possibly TRBD1 (6 bases). The V end lost 6 bases, the J end lost 5 bases, and 7 bases lay between the germline ends. Germline CDR1 and CDR2: MNHEY and SMNVEV (reference sequence). The CDR3 spans 11 residues. DNA for the CDR3: TGTGCCAGCAGCGGGACAACTGAAGCTTTCTTT. Translated, it gives CASSGTTEAFF.

The chain uses TRBV15 and TRBJ2-7, with D uncertain. The CDR3 extends over 14 amino acids. In germline, CDR1 is LNHNV, CDR2 YYDKDF (reference sequence). V lost 4 bases and J lost 2, with 12 bases in between. DNA of the CDR3: TGTGCCACCAGCACGCGCACGGGTACCTACGAGCAGTACTTC. Protein product: CATSTRTGTYEQYF.

The chain couples TRBV10-3 to TRBJ2-1, with TRBD2 as a possible D gene (6 bases). Germline V gene sequence: CDR1 ENHRY, CDR2 SYGVKD. The CDR3 extends over 13 amino acids. V lost 6 bases, J lost 10 bases, and 16 bases lay in between. CDR3 nucleotide sequence: TGTGCCATCAGGGAAAAAAGGGAGGTCGAGCAGTTCTTC. It is translated as CAIREKREVEQFF.

The CDR3 DNA reads as TGTGCCAGCAGTGAAGCGCCCCCAGGGGTAAATGGGGCTTTCTTT. As protein: CASSEAPPGVNGAFF. The V gene is TRBV2, the J gene TRBJ1-1, with D tentatively TRBD1 (6 bases). The germline V gene has CDR1 SNHLY and CDR2 FYNNEI. The CDR3 loop spans 15 amino acids. V dropped 0 bases and J dropped 11 bases, with 19 bases sitting between them.

The chain uses TRBV19 and TRBJ1-1, with no clear D. The CDR3 is made up of 14 amino acids. Trimming stripped 10 bases from V and 3 bases from J, with 18 bases between. The germline V gene has CDR1 LNHDA and CDR2 SQIVND (reference sequence). The CDR3 loop is CATRPSTGHTEAFF. The DNA for the CDR3 is TGTGCCACCAGACCATCAACTGGGCACACTGAAGCTTTCTTT.

The chain couples TRBV30 to TRBJ2-2, with D uncertain. The CDR3 covers 13 residues. The germline CDR1 and CDR2 sequences are GTSNPN and SVGIG (reference sequence). The ends were cut back, 2 bases at V and 8 bases at J, with 12 bases in the middle. For the CDR3, the DNA is TGTGCCTGGAGTTGGTTTAGCCGGGGGGAGCTGTTTTTT. This gives the protein CAWSWFSRGELFF.

The chain is built from TRBV1 and TRBJ1-2; the table gives TRBD1 as D, unverified against the DNA. TRBV1 is shown as a pseudogene. This CDR3 spans 18 amino acids. The CDR3 bases are TGCACCAGCAGTCAAGGATGGATCCGTGGGGCACCTTACTATGGCTACACCTTC. Protein: CTSSQGWIRGAPYYGYTF.

V and J are TRBV7-9 and TRBJ1-2; D is unresolved. This CDR3 spans 15 amino acids. In germline, CDR1 is SEHNR, CDR2 FQNEAQ (reference sequence). The germline V and J ends were trimmed by 4 bases and 8 bases, with 20 bases remaining between them. The CDR3 loop reads CASSSTSGLTEGYTF. For the CDR3, the DNA is TGTGCCAGCAGCTCTACTTCCGGACTGACTGAGGGCTACACCTTC.

The rearrangement uses TRBV28 and TRBJ2-5; 14 bases line up with TRBD2. The V segment lost 6 bases and the J segment 4 bases; nucleotides outside the gene matches: 10. This CDR3 is built from 17 residues. Germline CDR1 is MDHEN and CDR2 is SYDVKM. The CDR3 protein is CASSRRLAGGLRETQYF. The DNA of the CDR3 is TGTGCCAGCAGCCGTAGACTAGCGGGAGGGCTGAGAGAGACCCAGTACTTC.